This is a list of T cell receptor beta chains from one sample in a study of T cell clusters in autoimmune cytopenias. TCRdb re-called the multiplex PCR reads and gives one entry per CDR3 protein, without DNA. Its listing shows about 5,100 distinct CDR3 sequences. The sample also formed part of further work on T cell repertoires in aging, cancer and after chemotherapy.

Specimen: peripheral blood. These receptors all come from a human donor in good health. CDR3s include the opening cysteine and the closing phenylalanine or tryptophan. Rows give clone size only sometimes, using once, few, many, or a class for an expanded clone.

length	V	size	J	CDR3
14	TRBV18	NA	TRBJ1-1	CASSPGDPNTEAFF
15	TRBV18	NA	TRBJ2-7	CASSPSRTNTYEQYF
15	TRBV27	medium-sized	TRBJ2-1	CASSFRLAGVNEQFF
16	TRBV6-1	NA	TRBJ2-7	CASSGDRADVSYEQYF
14	TRBV5-5	medium-sized	TRBJ2-5	CASSLRTSQETQYF
14	TRBV7-9	NA	TRBJ2-2	CASSLDRGTGELFF
16	TRBV7-7	NA	TRBJ2-5	CASSLLGLAGEETQYF
14	TRBV7-9	NA	TRBJ2-3	CASSSGLGTDTQYF
14	TRBV5-5	medium-sized	TRBJ2-3	CASSSRRDTDTQYF
15	TRBV6-6	NA	TRBJ2-3	CASSYYLAGGDTQYF
20	TRBV6-1	medium-sized	TRBJ2-6	CASSEVPGQGSRAGANVLTF
15	TRBV19	medium-sized	TRBJ2-3	CASSKMGVPTDTQYF
16	TRBV5-4	NA	TRBJ2-5	CASSSTPTGGKETQYF
13	TRBV30	medium-sized	TRBJ2-7	CAWSLRGSYEQYF
12	TRBV12-3/TRBV12-4	medium-sized	TRBJ2-7	CASSPGQYEQYF
15	TRBV11-2	NA	TRBJ2-5	CASSLRQGAWETQYF
16	TRBV5-1	NA	TRBJ2-5	CASSAGNRGREETQYF
14	TRBV30	NA	TRBJ2-3	CAWTLEAFTDTQYF
15	TRBV5-5	medium-sized	TRBJ2-5	CASSLPSGGGETQYF
15	TRBV6-6	NA	TRBJ2-1	CASRLGTGGYNEQFF
15	TRBV19	medium-sized	TRBJ1-3	CASSIGPSSGNTIYF
15	TRBV13	hyperexpanded	TRBJ2-2	CASSAHGGDTGELFF
21	TRBV6-5	NA	TRBJ2-3	CASSYGGPGQGGLLETDTQYF
12	TRBV20-1	NA	TRBJ2-3	CSASGGADTQYF
11	TRBV19	medium-sized	TRBJ1-1	CASKGSTEAFF
13	TRBV18	NA	TRBJ2-7	CASSPNGAYEQYF
18	TRBV29-1	medium-sized	TRBJ2-1	CSVDGRGTSGSNYNEQFF
12	TRBV29-1	medium-sized	TRBJ1-2	CSGGGSNYGYTF
14	TRBV27	medium-sized	TRBJ2-7	CASASSGGPREQYF
14	TRBV11-1	NA	TRBJ2-7	CASRITGNPNEQYF
14	TRBV30	NA	TRBJ2-7	CAWSLGPLSYEQYF
15	TRBV12-3/TRBV12-4	NA	TRBJ2-2	CASSFWQGTGGELFF
13	TRBV12-3/TRBV12-4	NA	TRBJ2-3	CASSFKGADTQYF
15	TRBV5-5	medium-sized	TRBJ2-7	CASSSWGGGKGEQYF
15	TRBV6-5	NA	TRBJ1-5	CASSYRGQGNQPQHF
17	TRBV28	NA	TRBJ2-3	CASSLGTGRVTTDTQYF
15	TRBV5-1	NA	TRBJ2-2	CASSLGAGATGELFF
14	TRBV15	medium-sized	TRBJ2-7	CATSTDRGSYEQYF
14	TRBV6-6	NA	TRBJ1-1	CASSPDTFNTEAFF
13	TRBV19	medium-sized	TRBJ1-2	CASSRRTVGGYTF
15	TRBV6-6	NA	TRBJ1-3	CASSTQGTSGNTIYF
16	TRBV7-9	NA	TRBJ2-7	CASSLALATLSYEQYF
14	TRBV7-9	medium-sized	TRBJ1-3	CASSLGKWGNTIYF
13	TRBV18	NA	TRBJ1-5	CASSPRPKQPQHF
14	TRBV19	medium-sized	TRBJ2-7	CASSISGGAYEQYF
13	TRBV29-1	medium-sized	TRBJ2-2	CSAGGQGTGELFF
16	TRBV19	medium-sized	TRBJ2-2	CASTISWSSNTGELFF
14	TRBV29-1	large	TRBJ2-1	CSGYGLTLGNEQFF
14	TRBV10-1	NA	TRBJ2-1	CASSAGLAGAEQFF
18	TRBV6-6	NA	TRBJ1-6	CASSYSSSRSSYNSPLHF
13	TRBV29-1	medium-sized	TRBJ1-2	CSVDSTPGVGYTF
14	TRBV6-5	NA	TRBJ1-2	CASSGDRGKYGYTF
15	TRBV18	NA	TRBJ1-1	CASSPNSLGSTEAFF
12	TRBV29-1	NA	TRBJ2-7	CRAGTGVNEQYF
14	TRBV19	medium-sized	TRBJ2-7	CASSWDRSSYEQYF
15	TRBV7-2	NA	TRBJ2-1	CASSIGLAVYNEQFF
15	TRBV27	NA	TRBJ1-1	CASSRKLTGATEAFF